This T cell receptor (beta chain) derives from a study of blood T cell repertoires in COVID-19. Whole-study context: Sample material is recorded as cDNA or gDNA derived from T cells, B-cell-depleted T cells, or PBMCs.

Here immunoSEQ multiplex PCR was the method, and the copy in TCRdb shows in-frame clones only, minus some. The data hold more than 200,000 clones, with more than 80% observed a single time. Per germline, CDR1 SGDLS and CDR2 YYNGEE. The CDR3 has 15 residues. The V and J ends lost 2 bases and 5 bases respectively, with 15 bases between them. Donors in Cohort 3 who had recovered were those with two negative PCRs, healthcare professional clearance, or resolution of their symptoms. This TCR derives from a man aged 60-69 years who had recovered from COVID-19. Sequencing input: PBMCs or T cells enriched from blood (not recorded which). The V gene is TRBV9, the J gene TRBJ2-3, with a weak D call TRBD2 (5 bases). This CDR3 reads CASSVGGNRGDTQYF. In DNA, the CDR3 is TGTGCCAGCAGCGTCGGCGGAAACCGGGGAGATACGCAGTATTTT.